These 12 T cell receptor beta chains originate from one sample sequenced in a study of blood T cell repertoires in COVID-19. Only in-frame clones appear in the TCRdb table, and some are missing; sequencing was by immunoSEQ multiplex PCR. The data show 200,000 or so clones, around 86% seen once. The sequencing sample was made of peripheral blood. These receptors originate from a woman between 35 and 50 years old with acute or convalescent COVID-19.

The CDR3 protein is CASSVGYGEKLFF. CDR3 nucleotides: TGTGCCAGCAGCGTCGGGTACGGGGAAAAACTGTTTTTT. V gene TRBV9 combines with J gene TRBJ1-4, with D unclear. Germline V gene lookup returns CDR1 SGDLS and CDR2 YYNGEE. Trimming stripped 2 bases from V and 8 bases from J, with 10 bases between. The CDR3 spans 13 residues.

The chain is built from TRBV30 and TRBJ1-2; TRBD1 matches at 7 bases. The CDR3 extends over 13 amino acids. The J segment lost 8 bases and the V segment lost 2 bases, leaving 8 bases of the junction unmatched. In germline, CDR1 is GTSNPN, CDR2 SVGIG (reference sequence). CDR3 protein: CAWSSDRARGYTF. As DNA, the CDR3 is TGTGCCTGGAGTTCCGACAGGGCTAGAGGCTACACCTTC.

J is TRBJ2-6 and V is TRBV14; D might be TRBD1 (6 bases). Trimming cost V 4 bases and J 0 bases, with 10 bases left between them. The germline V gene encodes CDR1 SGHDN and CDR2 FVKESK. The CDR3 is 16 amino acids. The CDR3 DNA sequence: TGTGCCAGCAGCCTTCAGGGGTTCTCTGGGGCCAACGTCCTGACTTTC. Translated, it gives CASSLQGFSGANVLTF.

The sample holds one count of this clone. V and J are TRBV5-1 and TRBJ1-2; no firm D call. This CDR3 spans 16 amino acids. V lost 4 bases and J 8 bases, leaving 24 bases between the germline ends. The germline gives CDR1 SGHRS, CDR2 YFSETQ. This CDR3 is CASSASTDQQPGGYTF. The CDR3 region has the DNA TGCGCCAGCAGCGCCTCGACCGACCAACAACCGGGGGGCTACACCTTC.

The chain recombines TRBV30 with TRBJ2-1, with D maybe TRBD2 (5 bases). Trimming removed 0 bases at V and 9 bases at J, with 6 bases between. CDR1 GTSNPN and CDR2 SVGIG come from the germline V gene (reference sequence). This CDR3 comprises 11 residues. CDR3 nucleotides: TGTGCCTGGAGTGTCGGAGGTGAGCAGTTCTTC. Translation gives CAWSVGGEQFF. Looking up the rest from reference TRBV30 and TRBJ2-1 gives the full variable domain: SQTIHQWPATLVQPVGSPLSLECTVEGTSNPNLYWYRQAAGRGLQLLFYSVGIGQISSEVPQNLSASRPQDRQFILSSKKLLLSDSGFYLCAWSVGGEQFFGPGTRLTVL.

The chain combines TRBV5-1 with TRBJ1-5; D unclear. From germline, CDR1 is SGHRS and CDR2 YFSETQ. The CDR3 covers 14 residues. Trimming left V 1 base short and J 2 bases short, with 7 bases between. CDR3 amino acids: CASSLIPGNQPQHF. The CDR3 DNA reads TGCGCCAGCAGCTTGATTCCTGGCAATCAGCCCCAGCATTTT.

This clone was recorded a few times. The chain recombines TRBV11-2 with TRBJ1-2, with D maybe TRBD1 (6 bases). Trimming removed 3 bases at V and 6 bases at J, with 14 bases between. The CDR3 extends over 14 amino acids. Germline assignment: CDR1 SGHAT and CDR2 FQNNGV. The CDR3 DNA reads TGTGCCAGCAGCTTTGGTAGGGGGTTAAATGGCTACACCTTC. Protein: CASSFGRGLNGYTF.

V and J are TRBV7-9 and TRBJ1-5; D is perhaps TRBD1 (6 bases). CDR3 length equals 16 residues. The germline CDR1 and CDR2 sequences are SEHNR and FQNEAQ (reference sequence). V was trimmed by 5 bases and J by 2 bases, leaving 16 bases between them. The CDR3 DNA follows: TGTGCCAGCAGCACCAACAGGGCGGGGGGCAATCAGCCCCAGCATTTT. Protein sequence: CASSTNRAGGNQPQHF.

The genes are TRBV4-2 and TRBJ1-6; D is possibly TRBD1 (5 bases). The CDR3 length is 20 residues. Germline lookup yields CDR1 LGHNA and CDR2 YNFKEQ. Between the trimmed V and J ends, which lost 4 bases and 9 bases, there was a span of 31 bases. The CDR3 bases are TGTGCCAGCAGCCCTCACCTAAGAAGCGGGGTAGAGGGGCAAATTTCACCCCTCCACTTT. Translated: CASSPHLRSGVEGQISPLHF.

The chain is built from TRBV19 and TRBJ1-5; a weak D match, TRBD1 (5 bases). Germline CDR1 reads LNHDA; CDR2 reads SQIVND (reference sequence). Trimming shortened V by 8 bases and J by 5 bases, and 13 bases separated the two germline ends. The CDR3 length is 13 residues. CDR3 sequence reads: CASALGADQPQHF. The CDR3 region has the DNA TGTGCCAGTGCTCTAGGGGCTGATCAGCCCCAGCATTTT.

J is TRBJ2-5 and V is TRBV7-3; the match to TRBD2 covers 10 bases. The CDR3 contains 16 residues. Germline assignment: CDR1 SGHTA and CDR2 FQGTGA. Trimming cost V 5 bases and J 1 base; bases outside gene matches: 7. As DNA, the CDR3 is TGTGCCAGCAGCCTTGTCTCTAGCGGGGGCCAAGAGACCCAGTACTTC. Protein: CASSLVSSGGQETQYF.

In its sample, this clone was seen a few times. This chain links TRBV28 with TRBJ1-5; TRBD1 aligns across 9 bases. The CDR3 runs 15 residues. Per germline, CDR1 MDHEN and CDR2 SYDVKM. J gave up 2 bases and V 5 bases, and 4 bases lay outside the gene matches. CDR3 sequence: CASSRDREGNQPQHF. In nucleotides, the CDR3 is TGTGCCAGCAGTCGGGACAGGGAGGGCAATCAGCCCCAGCATTTT.